What follows are 28 T cell receptor beta chains derived from one specimen sequenced in a study of shared clonotypes between healthy human individuals. Assay: immunoSEQ multiplex PCR; the TCRdb copy retains only in-frame clones and omits some. The repertoire holds around 720,000 clones, with more than 70% as singletons. Sequenced: memory CD4+ T cells sorted from blood. The subset denotes: CD45RA-negative fraction. The receptors were gathered from a woman in her thirties in good health.

The chain links TRBV7-9 to TRBJ2-1; 7 bases line up with TRBD2. Trimming cost V 4 bases and J 7 bases; bases outside gene matches: 16. CDR1 and CDR2 from the germline V gene are SEHNR and FQNEAQ (reference sequence). This CDR3 has 17 amino acids. The CDR3 here is CASSYWTSWPRGNEQFF. CDR3 nucleotide sequence: TGTGCCAGCAGCTATTGGACTAGTTGGCCAAGGGGTAATGAGCAGTTCTTC.

This chain joins TRBV15 and TRBJ2-4; 8 bases map to TRBD2. CDR1 LNHNV and CDR2 YYDKDF come from the germline V gene (reference sequence). The CDR3 has 16 amino acids. Losses at the gene ends were 0 bases for V and 4 bases for J; bases not matched to a gene: 5. CDR3 coding DNA: TGTGCCACCAGCAGAGATAACGGGGGGGATAAAAACATTCAGTACTTC. It encodes CATSRDNGGDKNIQYF.

The genes are TRBV6-1 and TRBJ1-5; D may be TRBD1 (6 bases). The CDR3 spans 14 residues. Germline-derived CDR1 and CDR2 are MNHNS and SASEGT. Trimming pared 9 bases from V and 0 bases from J, leaving 12 bases between. The CDR3 DNA is TGTGCCAGTTACGTACAGGGTAGCAATCAGCCCCAGCATTTT. The encoded protein is CASYVQGSNQPQHF.

The chain is built from TRBV6-1 and TRBJ2-7; TRBD1 matches 9 bases. The CDR3 totals 12 residues. In germline, CDR1 is MNHNS, CDR2 SASEGT. Trimming took 10 bases from V and 2 from J; bases not matched to a gene: 3. The CDR3 DNA reads as TGTGCCACCGGACAGGGGACCTACGAGCAGTACTTC. Encoded protein: CATGQGTYEQYF.

In the case of this clone: The junction and the germline gene differ at one end; a read error may be behind it. This sequence joins TRBV19 and TRBJ1-1, with TRBD1 matching 10 bases. The germline gives CDR1 LNHDA, CDR2 SQIVND (reference sequence). The CDR3 spans 15 residues. DNA of the CDR3: TGTGCCAGTAGTTTAGACAGGGGGCCGAACACTGAAGCTTTCTTT. Protein sequence: CASSLDRGPNTEAFF.

The chain joins TRBV6-1 to TRBJ1-1; 8 bases agree with TRBD1. The CDR3 extends over 15 amino acids. Germline V lookup: CDR1 MNHNS, CDR2 SASEGT. Trimming at V came to 3 bases and at J to 0 bases, leaving 3 bases not matched to a gene. In nucleotides, the CDR3 is TGTGCCAGCAGTGACCTGGGACAGGTGAACACTGAAGCTTTCTTT. Translated, it gives CASSDLGQVNTEAFF.

The rearrangement joins TRBV4-1 to TRBJ1-3; D perhaps matches TRBD1 (5 bases). CDR1 and CDR2 (germline): MGHRA, YSYEKL. CDR3 size: 18 residues. The V end lost 6 bases, the J end lost 2 bases, and 23 bases lay between the germline ends. Here the CDR3 reads CASRHTHLHRSPGNTIYF. For the CDR3, the DNA is TGCGCCAGCAGGCATACCCACCTCCACAGGTCCCCTGGAAACACCATATATTTT.

This clone was seen more than once but under ten times. The J gene is TRBJ2-7, the V gene TRBV6-6; TRBD1 matches 9 bases. This CDR3 spans 14 amino acids. The trim removed 8 bases at V and 2 bases at J, leaving 7 bases unmatched. CDR1 is MNHNY and CDR2 is SVGAGI in the germline V gene (reference sequence). The CDR3 loop reads CASGKDRGAYEQYF. The CDR3 bases are TGTGCCAGCGGCAAGGACAGGGGAGCCTACGAGCAGTACTTC.

V is TRBV25-1 and J is TRBJ1-5, with a tentative D call TRBD1 (6 bases). Germline lookup yields CDR1 MGHDK and CDR2 SYGVNS. The V and J ends lost 4 bases and 3 bases respectively, with 16 bases between them. This CDR3 has 16 residues. DNA for the CDR3: TGTGCCAGCAGTGCACAGGGCGAAGCGGTCAATCAGCCCCAGCATTTT. It encodes CASSAQGEAVNQPQHF. Full variable domain (missing parts from reference TRBV25-1 and TRBJ1-5): EADIYQTPRYLVIGTGKKITLECSQTMGHDKMYWYQQDPGMELHLIHYSYGVNSTEKGDLSSESTVSRIRTEHFPLTLESARPSHTSQYLCASSAQGEAVNQPQHFGDGTRLSIL.

The J gene is TRBJ2-1, the V gene TRBV5-1; 11 positions agree with TRBD1. From germline, CDR1 is SGHRS and CDR2 YFSETQ. The CDR3 runs to 16 residues. V lost 5 bases to trimming and J lost 2 bases; unmatched junction nucleotides: 6. The CDR3 DNA sequence: TGCGCCAGCAGGCAAGTGGACAGGGGGCCCTACAATGAGCAGTTCTTC. This codes for CASRQVDRGPYNEQFF. The entire variable domain, with the rest obtained from reference TRBV5-1 and TRBJ2-1, is as follows: KAGVTQTPRYLIKTRGQQVTLSCSPISGHRSVSWYQQTPGQGLQFLFEYFSETQRNKGNFPGRFSGRQFSNSRSEMNVSTLELGDSALYLCASRQVDRGPYNEQFFGPGTRLTVL.

This clone was seen more than once but under ten times. V is TRBV4-1 and J is TRBJ2-5, with TRBD2 matching 11 bases. Germline CDR1 and CDR2: MGHRA and YSYEKL. This CDR3 spans 16 amino acids. V lost 6 bases, J lost 4 bases, and 10 bases stayed unmatched. The DNA of the CDR3 is TGCGCCAGCAGGTCGACTAGCGGGACTGTGGGAGAGACCCAGTACTTC. This encodes CASRSTSGTVGETQYF.

This clone was seen a handful of times. CDR3 DNA: TGTGCCAGCAGCCCCACGGGACAGGAGAACACTGAAGCTTTCTTT. Its translation is CASSPTGQENTEAFF. The chain joins TRBV5-5 to TRBJ1-1; 8 bases are shared with TRBD1. The CDR3 is made up of 15 amino acids. The germline V gene has CDR1 SGHKS and CDR2 YYEKEE (reference sequence). Trimming cost V 4 bases and J 1 base; bases outside gene matches: 6.

The chain couples TRBV15 to TRBJ1-1; the D is unclear. Germline V CDR1 and CDR2: LNHNV, YYDKDF (reference sequence). V lost 7 bases to trimming and J lost 1 base, with 13 bases between them. The CDR3 extends over 14 amino acids. The DNA for the CDR3 is TGTGCCACCACCCTAGACCTTAAGAACACTGAAGCTTTCTTT. This gives the protein CATTLDLKNTEAFF.

The rearrangement uses TRBV7-9 and TRBJ1-4; the D gene is possibly TRBD1 (5 bases). V was clipped by 5 bases and J by 4 bases, with 17 bases between them. CDR1 SEHNR and CDR2 FQNEAQ come from the germline V gene (reference sequence). The CDR3 consists of 16 residues. In DNA form, the CDR3 reads TGTGCCAGCAGCCTGGCGGCGGGGGGATATAATGAAAAACTGTTTTTT. Translated: CASSLAAGGYNEKLFF.

The CDR3 region is CASSSTLGQVQETQYF. The CDR3 nucleotides read TGCGCCAGCAGCTCGACCCTAGGACAGGTCCAAGAGACCCAGTACTTC. This sequence joins TRBV5-1 and TRBJ2-5, with TRBD1 matching over 7 bases. This CDR3 has 16 amino acids. Trimming took 3 bases from V and 1 from J; bases not matched to a gene: 9. The germline gives CDR1 SGHRS, CDR2 YFSETQ.

The genes are TRBV6-6 and TRBJ1-5; D not certain. The V and J ends lost 7 bases and 3 bases respectively, with 7 bases between them. CDR1 and CDR2 (germline): MNHNY, SVGAGI (reference sequence). The CDR3 covers 12 residues. The DNA for the CDR3 is TGTGCCAGCACAAACACCAATCAGCCCCAGCATTTT. Amino acid sequence: CASTNTNQPQHF.

This clone has only a few counts. The chain carries TRBV7-2 and TRBJ2-1, with D unclear. The CDR3 length is 13 residues. Deletions cut 3 bases from V and 4 bases from J, with 7 bases between. Germline V gene data show CDR1 as SGHTA and CDR2 as FQGNSA. CDR3 amino acids: CASSLSVYNEQFF. The CDR3 nucleotides read TGTGCCAGCAGCTTGAGTGTTTACAATGAGCAGTTCTTC.

The V call is TRBV5-4, the J call TRBJ2-2; 8 positions match TRBD2. The germline gives CDR1 SGHNT, CDR2 YYREEE (reference sequence). V lost 4 bases, J lost 7 bases, and 3 bases stayed unmatched. This CDR3 has 13 amino acids. The chain's CDR3 is CASSRGTSGELFF. CDR3 in DNA: TGTGCCAGCAGCCGCGGGACTAGCGGGGAGCTGTTTTTT.

The rearrangement links TRBV5-4 to TRBJ2-5, with 12 nucleotides matching TRBD1. CDR3 length equals 16 residues. The germline CDR1 and CDR2 sequences are SGHNT and YYREEE (reference sequence). V dropped 4 bases and J dropped 5; count of bases not matched to a gene: 9. The CDR3 DNA follows: TGTGCCAGCAGCCGACCGGGACAGGGGGCAGGGGAGACCCAGTACTTC. Protein: CASSRPGQGAGETQYF.

V gene TRBV7-6 combines with J gene TRBJ2-3; D unresolved. Trimming took 0 bases from V and 5 from J, leaving 6 bases between them. This CDR3 has 13 amino acids. Germline assignment: CDR1 SGHVS and CDR2 FNYEAQ. The CDR3 DNA reads as TGTGCCAGCAGCTTAGCACCGGGAGATACGCAGTATTTT. Translating it yields CASSLAPGDTQYF.

Details on this clone: Different DNA sequences within this sample yield the same CDR3. This chain connects TRBV27 to TRBJ2-3, with TRBD2 matching over 8 bases. This CDR3 is 12 amino acids long. CDR1 and CDR2 (germline): MNHEY, SMNVEV (reference sequence). After removal of 6 bases from V and 6 bases from J, the junction contained 2 bases not matched to a gene. The CDR3: CASRTSADTQYF. Written as DNA, the CDR3 is TGTGCCAGCAGGACTAGCGCGGATACGCAGTATTTT.

The chain employs TRBV5-6 and TRBJ1-2; D is unclear. This CDR3 is 15 amino acids long. Per the germline V gene, CDR1 is SGHDT and CDR2 is YYEEEE. V dropped 2 bases and J dropped 2 bases, with 13 bases sitting between them. The CDR3, as DNA: TGTGCCAGCAGCTTTTCTTTTATCGAAAACTATGGCTACACCTTC. The encoded protein is CASSFSFIENYGYTF. The full variable domain, with the rest looked up from reference TRBV5-6 and TRBJ1-2, is DAGVTQSPTHLIKTRGQQVTLRCSPKSGHDTVSWYQQALGQGPQFIFQYYEEEERQRGNFPDRFSGHQFPNYSSELNVNALLLGDSALYLCASSFSFIENYGYTFGSGTRLTVV.

This chain uses TRBV29-1 with TRBJ2-7; D perhaps matches TRBD1 (5 bases). Germline values: CDR1 SQVTM, CDR2 ANQGSEA. Trimming removed 4 bases at V and 6 bases at J, with 13 bases between. CDR3 length: 12 amino acids. CDR3 sequence: CSVGSGYSEQYF. CDR3 nucleotide sequence: TGCAGCGTTGGGTCAGGGTATAGCGAGCAGTACTTC.

The V call is TRBV27, the J call TRBJ1-2, with 12 positions matching TRBD1. V shed 5 bases, J shed 8 bases, and the junction held 15 bases outside the gene matches. The CDR3 is 17 residues long. The germline CDR1 and CDR2 sequences are MNHEY and SMNVEV (reference sequence). The CDR3 DNA reads TGTGCCAGCAGTGCTGGGACAGGGGGCCCTAACCCGGGGGGCTACACCTTC. Amino acid sequence: CASSAGTGGPNPGGYTF.

The V and J genes are TRBV28 and TRBJ1-6; D is possibly TRBD1 (6 bases). With 6 bases removed from V and 14 bases from J, the gap between germline ends came to 20 bases. The length of the CDR3 is 14 residues. CDR1 and CDR2 from the germline V gene are MDHEN and SYDVKM. The DNA for the CDR3 is TGTGCCAGCAGGTTCTCGTGGGGGAGGGGGGCCCTCCACTTT. Translated: CASRFSWGRGALHF.

This chain uses TRBV28 with TRBJ1-3; D is perhaps TRBD1 (5 bases). CDR1 is MDHEN and CDR2 is SYDVKM in the germline V gene. V lost 3 bases to trimming and J lost 2 bases, with 11 bases between them. This CDR3 comprises 15 residues. The CDR3: CASSLPARAGNTIYF. CDR3 in DNA: TGTGCCAGCAGTTTGCCCGCCAGGGCTGGAAACACCATATATTTT.

The rearrangement joins TRBV11-3 to TRBJ2-1, with 7 bases aligning to TRBD2. The germline V gene has CDR1 SGHNT and CDR2 YENEEA. CDR3 length: 14 residues. Unmatched junction bases numbered 11, after V lost 5 bases and J lost 10 bases. The CDR3 reads CASSAAGVLMEQFF. Here the CDR3 DNA reads TGTGCCAGCAGCGCGGCGGGAGTCCTAATGGAGCAGTTCTTC.

The chain recombines TRBV7-2 with TRBJ2-1; TRBD2 matches at 13 bases. Germline-derived CDR1 and CDR2 are SGHTA and FQGNSA. CDR3 length equals 17 residues. The V segment lost 5 bases and the J segment 6 bases; nucleotides outside the gene matches: 10. Written as DNA, the CDR3 is TGTGCCAGCAGCCCCCGGACTAGCGGGAGTTCAGGCAATGAGCAGTTCTTC. Its translation is CASSPRTSGSSGNEQFF.